This entry features one T cell receptor beta chain sequence. The CDR3 has 14 residues. J was trimmed by 2 bases and V by 7 bases; bases with no gene match: 7. Germline assignment: CDR1 MNHEY and CDR2 SVGAGI. Methods used by the authors: From reference gene primer amplification, estimates of nucleated cell counts were derived. TCRdb's table, derived via immunoSEQ multiplex PCR, lists solely in-frame clones and lacks some. V and J calls and clone size are copied from that table; D and trimming were computed from the DNA. This sample has approximately 530,000 clones, with around 90% found just once. This entry belongs to a study of blood T cell repertoires in COVID-19.

The specimen sequenced was peripheral blood. The chain couples TRBV6-5 to TRBJ2-7, with 8 positions matching TRBD1. This sequence was found in a woman aged 50 to 65 with COVID-19, enrolled during active disease. In DNA, the CDR3 is TGTGCCAGCACCTCGGGACAGGAGCCCTACGAGCAGTACTTC. Translated, it gives CASTSGQEPYEQYF.